The TCR beta chain described here comes from a study of cytomegalovirus exposure and HLA in healthy donors. Study information: Out of approximately 170 million T cells, an earlier analysis found fewer than 140 million unique TCR beta sequences in total.

The CDR3 consists of 16 residues. Germline V gene lookup returns CDR1 SEHNR and CDR2 FQNEAQ (reference sequence). The ends lost 5 bases at V and 1 base at J; junction bases unmatched: 11. About this clone itself: Its antigen is currently unknown.

PCR primers comprised 60 Vbeta and 13 Jbeta primers. Sequencing used immunoSEQ multiplex PCR; TCRdb keeps in-frame clones, though not all of them. The sample has under 50,000 clones. Findings and limits, study-wide: Later work found that TCR association rates differed between HLA loci; DRB1 had the most and HLA-C the fewest. There were some public TCRs occurring in many donors, but most TCR sequences were rare. Researchers reported from a later analysis that most CMV-associated TCR beta chains appeared HLA-restricted.

The chain has TRBV7-9 and TRBJ2-7, with 7 bases fitting TRBD1. This TCR was sampled from a male donor in good health and CMV-seronegative. Sequenced: PBMCs. The CDR3 is CASSRGPGDRSYEQYF. The DNA of the CDR3 is TGTGCCAGCAGCAGAGGCCCCGGGGACAGATCCTACGAGCAGTACTTC.